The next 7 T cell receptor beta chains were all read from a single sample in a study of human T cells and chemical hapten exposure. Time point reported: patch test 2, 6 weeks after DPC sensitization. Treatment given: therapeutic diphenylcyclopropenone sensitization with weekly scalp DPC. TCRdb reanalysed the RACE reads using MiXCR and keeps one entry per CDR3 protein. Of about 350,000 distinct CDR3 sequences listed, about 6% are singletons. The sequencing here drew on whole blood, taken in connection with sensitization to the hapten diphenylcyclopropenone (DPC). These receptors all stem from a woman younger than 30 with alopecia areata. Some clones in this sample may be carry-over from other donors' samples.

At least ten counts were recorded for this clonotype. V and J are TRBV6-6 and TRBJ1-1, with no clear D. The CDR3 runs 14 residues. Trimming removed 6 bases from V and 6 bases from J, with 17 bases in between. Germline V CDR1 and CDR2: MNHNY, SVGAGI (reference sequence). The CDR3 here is CASSNSGRLSEAFF. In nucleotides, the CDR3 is TGTGCCAGCAGCAATTCTGGACGGCTGTCTGAAGCTTTCTTT.

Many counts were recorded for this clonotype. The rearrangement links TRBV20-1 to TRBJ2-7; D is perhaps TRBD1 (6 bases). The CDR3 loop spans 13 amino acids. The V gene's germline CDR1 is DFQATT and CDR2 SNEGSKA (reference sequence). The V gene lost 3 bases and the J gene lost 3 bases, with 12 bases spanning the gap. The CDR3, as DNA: TGCAGTGCTAGTCCAGGGGCTGTCTACGAGCAGTACTTC. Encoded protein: CSASPGAVYEQYF.

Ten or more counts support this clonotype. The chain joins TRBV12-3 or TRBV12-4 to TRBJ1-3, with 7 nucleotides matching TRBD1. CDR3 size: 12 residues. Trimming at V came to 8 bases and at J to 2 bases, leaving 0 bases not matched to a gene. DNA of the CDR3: TGTGCCAGCGACAGGGCTGGAAACACCATATATTTT. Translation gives CASDRAGNTIYF.

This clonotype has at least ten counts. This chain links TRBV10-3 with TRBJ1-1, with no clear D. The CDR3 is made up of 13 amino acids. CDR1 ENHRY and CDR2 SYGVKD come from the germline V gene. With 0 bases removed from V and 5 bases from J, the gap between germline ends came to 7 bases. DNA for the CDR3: TGTGCCATCAGTGAGTCTCTTGGGACTGAAGCTTTCTTT. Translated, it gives CAISESLGTEAFF.

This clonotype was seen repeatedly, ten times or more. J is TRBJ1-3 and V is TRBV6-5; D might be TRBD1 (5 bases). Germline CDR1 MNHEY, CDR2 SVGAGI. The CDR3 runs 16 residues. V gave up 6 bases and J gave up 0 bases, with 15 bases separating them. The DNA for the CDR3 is TGTGCCAGCAGACGGGGGGGGACCTTCTCTGGAAACACCATATATTTT. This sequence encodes CASRRGGTFSGNTIYF.

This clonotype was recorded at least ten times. CDR3 loop: CASNPQSSGNTIYF. CDR3 DNA: TGTGCCAGCAACCCTCAAAGCTCTGGAAACACCATATATTTT. The genes are TRBV12-3 or TRBV12-4 and TRBJ1-3; D gene uncertain. The CDR3 is made up of 14 amino acids. With 7 bases removed from V and 0 bases from J, the gap between germline ends came to 10 bases.

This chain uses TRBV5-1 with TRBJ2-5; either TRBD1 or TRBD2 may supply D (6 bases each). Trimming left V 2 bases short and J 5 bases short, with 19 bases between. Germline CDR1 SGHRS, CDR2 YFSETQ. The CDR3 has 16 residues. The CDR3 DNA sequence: TGCGCCAGCAGCTTCTCGACGGGGGCAGAGACGGAGACCCAGTACTTC. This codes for CASSFSTGAETETQYF.